This TCR beta chain is from a study of cytomegalovirus exposure and HLA in healthy donors. Study-level information: Assignment to the Caucasian-associated ancestry cluster applied to around 80% of the approximately 400 genotyped donors. General study findings and limits: Beyond CMV serostatus, there was no information to go on about immune exposure. In a later analysis, productive TCRs from donors in an Asian-associated ancestry cluster reportedly carried fewer N-insertions than the cohort mean. TCR beta chains numbering more than 150 were designated cytomegalovirus-associated.

This PCR relied on a set of 60 Vbeta primers and 13 Jbeta primers. Method: immunoSEQ multiplex PCR; TCRdb's copy keeps in-frame clones and lacks some. The sample includes about 130,000 clones, about 79% of them seen just once. Of note for this clone: As yet, its antigen is unknown.

Trimming at V came to 6 bases and at J to 4 bases, leaving 11 bases not matched to a gene. The germline CDR1 and CDR2 sequences are LGHNT and FRNRAP. CDR3 length: 16 residues. The sequenced sample consisted of PBMCs. This receptor was obtained from a middle-aged man in good health and CMV-seronegative. The rearrangement joins TRBV12-5 to TRBJ2-3; 9 bases align to TRBD2. The CDR3 is CASGLTSGSPADTQYF. In DNA form, the CDR3 reads TGTGCTAGTGGCTTGACTAGCGGCTCTCCGGCAGATACGCAGTATTTT.